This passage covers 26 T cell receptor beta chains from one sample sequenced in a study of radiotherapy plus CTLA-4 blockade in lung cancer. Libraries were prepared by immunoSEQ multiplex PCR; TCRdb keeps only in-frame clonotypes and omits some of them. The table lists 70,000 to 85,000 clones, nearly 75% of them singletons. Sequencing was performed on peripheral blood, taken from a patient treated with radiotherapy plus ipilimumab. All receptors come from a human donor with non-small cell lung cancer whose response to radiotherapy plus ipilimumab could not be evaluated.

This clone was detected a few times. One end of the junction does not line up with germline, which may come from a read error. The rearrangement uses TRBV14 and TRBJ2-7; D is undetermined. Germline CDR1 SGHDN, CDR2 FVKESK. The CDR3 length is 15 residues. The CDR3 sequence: CASSPNRVYSHEQYF. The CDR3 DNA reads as TGTGCCAGCAGCCCAAACCGGGTCTACTCCCACGAGCAGTACTTC.

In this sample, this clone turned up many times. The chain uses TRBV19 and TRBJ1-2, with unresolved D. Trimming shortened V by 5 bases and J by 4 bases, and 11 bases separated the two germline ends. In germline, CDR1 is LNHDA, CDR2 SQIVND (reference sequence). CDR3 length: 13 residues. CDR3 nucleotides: TGTGCCAGTAGTTTACGGGTCTCCTATGGCTACACCTTC. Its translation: CASSLRVSYGYTF.

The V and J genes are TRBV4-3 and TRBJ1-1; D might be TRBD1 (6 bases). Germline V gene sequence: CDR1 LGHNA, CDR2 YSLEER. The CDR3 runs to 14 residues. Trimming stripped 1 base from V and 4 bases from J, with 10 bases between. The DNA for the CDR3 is TGCGCCAGCAGCCAAGGGGGGCCGGGCACTGAAGCTTTCTTT. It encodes CASSQGGPGTEAFF.

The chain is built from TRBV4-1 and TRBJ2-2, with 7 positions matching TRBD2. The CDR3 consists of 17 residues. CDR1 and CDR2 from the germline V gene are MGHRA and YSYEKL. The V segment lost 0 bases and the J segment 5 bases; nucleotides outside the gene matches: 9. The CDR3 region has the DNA TGCGCCAGCAGCCAAGAGGGCCTAGCGGTGGAGACCGGGGAGCTGTTTTTT. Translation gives CASSQEGLAVETGELFF.

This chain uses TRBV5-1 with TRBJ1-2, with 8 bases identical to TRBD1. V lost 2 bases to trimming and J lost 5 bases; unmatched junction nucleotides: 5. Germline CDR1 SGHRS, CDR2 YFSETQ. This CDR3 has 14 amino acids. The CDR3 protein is CASSFTGQGYGYTF. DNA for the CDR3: TGCGCCAGCAGCTTTACCGGACAGGGTTATGGCTACACCTTC. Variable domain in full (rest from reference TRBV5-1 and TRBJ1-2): KAGVTQTPRYLIKTRGQQVTLSCSPISGHRSVSWYQQTPGQGLQFLFEYFSETQRNKGNFPGRFSGRQFSNSRSEMNVSTLELGDSALYLCASSFTGQGYGYTFGSGTRLTVV.

CDR3 region: CAWGTGGEAEKLFF. CDR3 bases: TGTGCCTGGGGAACCGGGGGGGAAGCAGAAAAACTGTTTTTT. V and J are TRBV30 and TRBJ1-4; perhaps TRBD1 as D (5 bases). Germline V lookup: CDR1 GTSNPN, CDR2 SVGIG (reference sequence). The ends were cut back, 5 bases at V and 8 bases at J, with 18 bases in the middle. The CDR3 is 14 residues long.

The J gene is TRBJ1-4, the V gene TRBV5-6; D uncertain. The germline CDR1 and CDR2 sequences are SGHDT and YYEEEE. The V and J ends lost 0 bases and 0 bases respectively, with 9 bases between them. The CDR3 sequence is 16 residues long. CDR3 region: CASSLVAPATNEKLFF. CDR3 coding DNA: TGTGCCAGCAGCTTGGTAGCCCCCGCAACTAATGAAAAACTGTTTTTT. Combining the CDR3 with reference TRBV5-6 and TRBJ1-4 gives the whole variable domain DAGVTQSPTHLIKTRGQQVTLRCSPKSGHDTVSWYQQALGQGPQFIFQYYEEEERQRGNFPDRFSGHQFPNYSSELNVNALLLGDSALYLCASSLVAPATNEKLFFGSGTQLSVL.

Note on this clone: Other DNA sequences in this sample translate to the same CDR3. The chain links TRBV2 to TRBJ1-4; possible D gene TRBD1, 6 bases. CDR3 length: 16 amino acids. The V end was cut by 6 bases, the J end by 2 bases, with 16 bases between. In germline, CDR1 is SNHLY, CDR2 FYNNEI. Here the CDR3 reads CASRDTGFPTNEKLFF. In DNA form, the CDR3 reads TGTGCCAGCAGAGACACAGGGTTCCCCACTAATGAAAAACTGTTTTTT.

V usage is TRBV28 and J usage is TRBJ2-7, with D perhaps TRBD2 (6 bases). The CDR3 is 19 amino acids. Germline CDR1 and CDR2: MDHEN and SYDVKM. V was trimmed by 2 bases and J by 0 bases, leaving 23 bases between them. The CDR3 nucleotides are TGTGCCAGCAGTTTACGGCTAGCGCTCACTGTCGGCGTCTCCTACGAGCAGTACTTC. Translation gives CASSLRLALTVGVSYEQYF.

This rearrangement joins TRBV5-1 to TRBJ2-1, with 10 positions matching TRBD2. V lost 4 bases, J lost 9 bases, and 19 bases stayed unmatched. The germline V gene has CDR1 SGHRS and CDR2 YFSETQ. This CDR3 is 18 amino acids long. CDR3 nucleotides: TGCGCCAGCAGCCCCTCCGCCTTGGTAGCGGGGGGATACGGTGAGCAGTTCTTC. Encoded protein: CASSPSALVAGGYGEQFF.

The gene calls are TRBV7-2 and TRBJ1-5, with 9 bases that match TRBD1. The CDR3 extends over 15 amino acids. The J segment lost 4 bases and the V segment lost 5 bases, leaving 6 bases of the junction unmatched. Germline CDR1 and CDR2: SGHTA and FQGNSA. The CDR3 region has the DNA TGTGCCAGCAGCAAACAGGGGGCCCTTAATCAGCCCCAGCATTTT. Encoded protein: CASSKQGALNQPQHF. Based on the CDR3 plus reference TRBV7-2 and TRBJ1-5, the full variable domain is GAGVSQSPSNKVTEKGKDVELRCDPISGHTALYWYRQSLGQGLEFLIYFQGNSAPDKSGLPSDRFSAERTGGSVSTLTIQRTQQEDSAVYLCASSKQGALNQPQHFGDGTRLSIL.

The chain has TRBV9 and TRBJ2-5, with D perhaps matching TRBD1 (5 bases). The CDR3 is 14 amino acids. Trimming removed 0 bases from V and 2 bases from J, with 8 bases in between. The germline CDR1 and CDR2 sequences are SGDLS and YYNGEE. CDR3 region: CASSVGRAQETQYF. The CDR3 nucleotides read TGTGCCAGCAGCGTAGGCAGGGCTCAAGAGACCCAGTACTTC.

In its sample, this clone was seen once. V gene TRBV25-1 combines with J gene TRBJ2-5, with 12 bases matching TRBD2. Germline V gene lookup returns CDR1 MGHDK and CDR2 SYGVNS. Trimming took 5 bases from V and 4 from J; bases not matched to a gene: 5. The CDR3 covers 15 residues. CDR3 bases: TGTGCCAGCAGTTCCCCTAGCGGGGGGGCAGAGACCCAGTACTTC. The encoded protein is CASSSPSGGAETQYF.

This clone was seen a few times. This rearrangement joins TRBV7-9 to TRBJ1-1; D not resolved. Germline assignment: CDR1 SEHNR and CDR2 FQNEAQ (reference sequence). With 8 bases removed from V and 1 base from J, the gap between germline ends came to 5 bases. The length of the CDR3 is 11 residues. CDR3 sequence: CASCENTEAFF. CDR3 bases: TGTGCCAGCTGCGAGAACACTGAAGCTTTCTTT.

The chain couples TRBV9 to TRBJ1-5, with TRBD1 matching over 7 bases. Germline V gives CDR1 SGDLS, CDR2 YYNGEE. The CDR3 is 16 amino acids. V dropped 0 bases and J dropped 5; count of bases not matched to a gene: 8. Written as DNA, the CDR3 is TGTGCCAGCAGCGTAGACGTCGGGCAGGGGGATCAGCCCCAGCATTTT. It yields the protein CASSVDVGQGDQPQHF.

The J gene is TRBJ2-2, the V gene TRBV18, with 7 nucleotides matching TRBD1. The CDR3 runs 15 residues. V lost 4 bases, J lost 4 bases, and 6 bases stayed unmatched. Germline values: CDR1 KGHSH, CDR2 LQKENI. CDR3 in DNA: TGTGCCAGCTCACTGGCCGGGACAGTCACCGGGGAGCTGTTTTTT. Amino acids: CASSLAGTVTGELFF.

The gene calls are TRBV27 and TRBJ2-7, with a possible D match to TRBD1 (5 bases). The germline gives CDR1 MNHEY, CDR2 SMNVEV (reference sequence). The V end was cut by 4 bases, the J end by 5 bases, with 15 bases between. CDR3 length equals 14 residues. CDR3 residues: CASSWRQWGDEQYF. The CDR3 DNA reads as TGTGCCAGCAGTTGGCGACAGTGGGGCGACGAGCAGTACTTC.

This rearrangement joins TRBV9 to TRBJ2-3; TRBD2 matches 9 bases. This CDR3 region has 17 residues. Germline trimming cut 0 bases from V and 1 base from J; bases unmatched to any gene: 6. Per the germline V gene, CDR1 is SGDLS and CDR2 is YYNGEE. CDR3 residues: CASSVDGGGAGTDTQYF. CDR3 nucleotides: TGTGCCAGCAGCGTAGATGGCGGGGGGGCTGGCACAGATACGCAGTATTTT.

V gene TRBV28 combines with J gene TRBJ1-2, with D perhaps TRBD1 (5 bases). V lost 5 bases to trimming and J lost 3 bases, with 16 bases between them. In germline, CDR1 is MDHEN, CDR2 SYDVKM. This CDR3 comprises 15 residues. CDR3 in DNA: TGTGCCAGCAGTCTACGCTGGGGGACTGACTATGGCTACACCTTC. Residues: CASSLRWGTDYGYTF.

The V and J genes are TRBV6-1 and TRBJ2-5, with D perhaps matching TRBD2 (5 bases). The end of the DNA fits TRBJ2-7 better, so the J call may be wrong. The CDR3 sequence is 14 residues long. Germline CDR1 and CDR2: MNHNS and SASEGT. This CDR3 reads CASRGGFLSYEQYF. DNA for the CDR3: TGTGCCAGCAGGGGCGGGTTCCTCTCCTACGAGCAGTACTTC.

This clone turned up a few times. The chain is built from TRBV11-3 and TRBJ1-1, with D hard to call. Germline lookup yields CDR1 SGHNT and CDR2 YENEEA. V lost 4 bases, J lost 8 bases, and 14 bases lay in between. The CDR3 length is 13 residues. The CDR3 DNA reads TGTGCCAGCAGCTCCCTAGGTAAACGGGAAGCTTTCTTT. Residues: CASSSLGKREAFF. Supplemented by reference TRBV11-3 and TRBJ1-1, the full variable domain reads EAGVVQSPRYKIIEKKQPVAFWCNPISGHNTLYWYLQNLGQGPELLIRYENEEAVDDSQLPKDRFSAERLKGVDSTLKIQPAELGDSAVYLCASSSLGKREAFFGQGTRLTVV.

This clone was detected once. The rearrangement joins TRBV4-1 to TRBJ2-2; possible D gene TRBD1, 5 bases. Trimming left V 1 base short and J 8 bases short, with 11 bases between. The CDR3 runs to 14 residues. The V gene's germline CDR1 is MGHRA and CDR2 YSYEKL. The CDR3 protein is CASSQVGQGGELFF. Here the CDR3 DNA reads TGCGCCAGCAGCCAAGTAGGACAAGGGGGGGAGCTGTTTTTT.

DNA for the CDR3: TGTGCCAGCAGCATAAGACAGGGAGGCTTGGAAAAACTGTTTTTT. It translates to CASSIRQGGLEKLFF. This chain connects TRBV27 to TRBJ1-4; 7 positions agree with TRBD1. CDR1 MNHEY and CDR2 SMNVEV come from the germline V gene (reference sequence). CDR3 length: 15 residues. V trimming: 6 bases; J trimming: 8 bases; junction bases outside the gene matches: 12. The full variable domain, with the rest looked up from reference TRBV27 and TRBJ1-4, is EAQVTQNPRYLITVTGKKLTVTCSQNMNHEYMSWYRQDPGLGLRQIYYSMNVEVTDKGDVPEGYKVSRKEKRNFPLILESPSPNQTSLYFCASSIRQGGLEKLFFGSGTQLSVL.

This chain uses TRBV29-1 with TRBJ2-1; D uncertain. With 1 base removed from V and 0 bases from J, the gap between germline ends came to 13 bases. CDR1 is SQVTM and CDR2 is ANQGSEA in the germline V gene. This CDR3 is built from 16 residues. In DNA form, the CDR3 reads TGCAGCGTTGAAGTAGTAGCCCCAAGCTCCTACAATGAGCAGTTCTTC. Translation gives CSVEVVAPSSYNEQFF.

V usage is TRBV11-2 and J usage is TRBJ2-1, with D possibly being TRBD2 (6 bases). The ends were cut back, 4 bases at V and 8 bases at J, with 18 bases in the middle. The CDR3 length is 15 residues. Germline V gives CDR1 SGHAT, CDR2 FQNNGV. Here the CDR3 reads CASSYVREFRYEQFF. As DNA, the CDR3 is TGTGCCAGCAGCTACGTCCGGGAGTTTAGGTATGAGCAGTTCTTC. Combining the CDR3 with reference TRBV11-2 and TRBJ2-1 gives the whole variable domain EAGVAQSPRYKIIEKRQSVAFWCNPISGHATLYWYQQILGQGPKLLIQFQNNGVVDDSQLPKDRFSAERLKGVDSTLKIQPAKLEDSAVYLCASSYVREFRYEQFFGPGTRLTVL.

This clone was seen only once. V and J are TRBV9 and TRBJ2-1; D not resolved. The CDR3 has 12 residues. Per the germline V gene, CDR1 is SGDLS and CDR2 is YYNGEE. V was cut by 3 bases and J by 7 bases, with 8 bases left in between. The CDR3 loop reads CASSGNENEQFF. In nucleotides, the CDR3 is TGTGCCAGCAGCGGAAATGAGAATGAGCAGTTCTTC.